This T cell receptor beta chain was sequenced in a study of blood T cell repertoires in COVID-19. Study-wide context: The United States, Italy and Spain were the sources of the acute and convalescent COVID-19 samples. PBMCs, B-cell-depleted T cells, or T cells provided the cDNA or gDNA that made up the material.

Patients in Seattle were enrolled during active infection, then followed longitudinally. In its sample, this clone was seen a few times. In the original workflow: By means of reference gene primer amplification, nucleated cell counts were estimated. Some clones are missing from TCRdb's copy, which holds only in-frame ones; the method was immunoSEQ multiplex PCR. V and J calls and clone size follow that table, whereas D and trimming were derived from the DNA. The sample yields 190,000 or so clones, roughly 81% seen once. The CDR3 runs to 14 residues. V dropped 1 base and J dropped 9 bases, with 13 bases sitting between them. Looked up from germline, CDR1 is MNHNS and CDR2 is SASEGT.

V is TRBV6-1 and J is TRBJ1-5; D not resolved. Sequencing used peripheral blood. The source of this sequence is a woman older than 75 with COVID-19, enrolled during active disease. Here the CDR3 reads CASSEGSALRPQHF. The CDR3 DNA reads TGTGCCAGCAGTGAAGGGAGTGCCCTAAGGCCCCAGCATTTT.